In its sample, the clone carrying this T cell receptor (beta chain) was seen once. Germline V lookup: CDR1 LNHDA, CDR2 SQIVND (reference sequence). The length of the CDR3 is 15 residues. V lost 3 bases, J lost 3 bases, and 15 bases lay in between. The data derive from a study of blood T cell repertoires in COVID-19. Profiled with immunoSEQ multiplex PCR; TCRdb holds only in-frame clones, not every one. The sample contains roughly 250,000 clones, over 75% of which appear only once. The Seattle site enrolled patients during active infection and followed them longitudinally. This clonotype was sampled from a human donor with COVID-19, enrolled during active disease. The donor label of this sample is uncertain. The chain combines TRBV19 with TRBJ2-7, with D possibly TRBD1 on 6 matching bases. The specimen was peripheral blood. The CDR3 loop is CASSIYGGVYYEQYF. The CDR3 nucleotides are TGTGCCAGTAGTATCTATGGGGGCGTCTACTACGAGCAGTACTTC.